One sample yielded the 19 T cell receptor beta chains listed below, sequenced in a study of spatial heterogeneity in lung cancer. Via MiXCR, TCRdb re-called the 5' RACE reads, giving one row per CDR3 protein. Of around 45,000 distinct CDR3 sequences in the sample, over 9.5% were seen once. Time point given: sample taken at primary tumor resection. Sequencing was performed on whole RNA extracted from tumor and nontumor lung tissue, or from frozen PBMC, and the material was left unsorted. The sequences come from PBMCs, collected at surgery. These receptors all come from a female donor with early-stage non-small cell lung cancer.

This chain links TRBV18 with TRBJ1-6, with 7 nucleotides matching TRBD1. The germline V gene encodes CDR1 KGHSH and CDR2 LQKENI. With V trimmed by 4 bases and J by 5 bases, 5 bases remained unmatched. CDR3 length equals 15 residues. CDR3 nucleotides: TGTGCCAGCTCACTGGGACAGAATAATAATTCACCCCTCCACTTT. The encoded protein is CASSLGQNNNSPLHF.

The V gene is TRBV30, the J gene TRBJ1-2; D is unresolved. This CDR3 is built from 11 residues. The germline V gene has CDR1 GTSNPN and CDR2 SVGIG (reference sequence). CDR3 in amino acids: CATLVGYGYTF. In nucleotides, the CDR3 is TGTGCTACCCTCGTGGGCTATGGCTACACCTTC.

V usage is TRBV5-1 and J usage is TRBJ2-1; D unclear. CDR1 is SGHRS, CDR2 YFSETQ, per germline. The V end was cut by 0 bases, the J end by 9 bases, with 7 bases between. The CDR3 is 12 residues long. DNA for the CDR3: TGCGCCAGCAGCTTGGGCCAGGTTGAGCAGTTCTTC. It is translated as CASSLGQVEQFF.

This clonotype came up many times. The chain links TRBV20-1 to TRBJ2-7; D might be TRBD1 (7 bases). Trimming took off 6 bases at V and 0 bases at J, with 18 bases between the two ends. Germline-derived CDR1 and CDR2 are DFQATT and SNEGSKA (reference sequence). This CDR3 spans 15 amino acids. CDR3 nucleotides: TGCAGTGCGGGGGGTCCGGGACAGAGCTCCTACGAGCAGTACTTC. This encodes CSAGGPGQSSYEQYF.

The CDR3 DNA reads as TGTGCCAGCACCCACGGGGGACAGGGGTTTGCCTCGAACACCGGGGAGCTGTTTTTT. This sequence encodes CASTHGGQGFASNTGELFF. This chain connects TRBV6-5 to TRBJ2-2; 10 nucleotides agree with TRBD1. Germline lookup yields CDR1 MNHEY and CDR2 SVGAGI. The length of the CDR3 is 19 residues. Germline trimming cut 7 bases from V and 0 bases from J; bases unmatched to any gene: 14.

This clonotype turned up a few times. V gene TRBV10-3 combines with J gene TRBJ2-1; 8 bases fit TRBD2. V lost 4 bases and J lost 8; bases outside the gene matches: 7. The CDR3 length is 14 residues. CDR1 is ENHRY and CDR2 is SYGVKD in the germline V gene. This CDR3 reads CAISVGGAMDEQFF. The CDR3 DNA follows: TGTGCCATCAGTGTCGGGGGGGCGATGGATGAGCAGTTCTTC.

This clonotype occurred many times. The J gene is TRBJ2-5, the V gene TRBV5-1; 12 bases agree with TRBD2. This CDR3 spans 15 amino acids. The ends lost 6 bases at V and 1 base at J; junction bases unmatched: 4. Germline V gives CDR1 SGHRS, CDR2 YFSETQ. Here the CDR3 reads CASKRTSGIQETQYF. CDR3 nucleotide sequence: TGCGCCAGCAAACGGACTAGCGGGATCCAAGAGACCCAGTACTTC.

This clonotype was recorded at least ten times. The rearrangement links TRBV6-5 to TRBJ2-3; 8 bases agree with TRBD2. This CDR3 region has 17 residues. Germline CDR1 is MNHEY and CDR2 is SVGAGI. Unmatched junction bases numbered 13, after V lost 6 bases and J lost 2 bases. The CDR3 sequence: CASRRGGAFSTTDTQYF. Written as DNA, the CDR3 is TGTGCCAGCAGACGGGGGGGGGCCTTCTCAACCACAGATACGCAGTATTTT.

This clonotype was seen many times. The genes are TRBV28 and TRBJ2-3, with 10 positions matching TRBD1. Germline V CDR1 and CDR2: MDHEN, SYDVKM. Trimming took 4 bases from V and 6 from J; bases not matched to a gene: 4. The CDR3 consists of 14 residues. CDR3 bases: TGTGCCAGCAGTTCAGGGACAGGGGTGGATACGCAGTATTTT. Protein: CASSSGTGVDTQYF. The full variable domain, in which reference TRBV28 and TRBJ2-3 provide the parts outside the CDR3, is DVKVTQSSRYLVKRTGEKVFLECVQDMDHENMFWYRQDPGLGLRLIYFSYDVKMKEKGDIPEGYSVSREKKERFSLILESASTNQTSMYLCASSSGTGVDTQYFGPGTRLTVL.

The chain has TRBV12-3 or TRBV12-4 and TRBJ2-5; perhaps D is TRBD1 or TRBD2 (5 bases each). This CDR3 contains 13 residues. The ends were cut back, 4 bases at V and 5 bases at J, with 11 bases in the middle. In DNA, the CDR3 is TGTGCCAGCAGTTCGGGGCGAGCGGAGACCCAGTACTTC. Amino acids: CASSSGRAETQYF.

Ten or more counts support this clonotype. This rearrangement joins TRBV5-1 to TRBJ1-3; tentatively, D is TRBD1 (6 bases). Germline CDR1 and CDR2: SGHRS and YFSETQ. The CDR3 spans 14 residues. V dropped 3 bases and J dropped 1 base, with 8 bases sitting between them. Here the CDR3 reads CASSSGASGNTIYF. The CDR3 DNA reads as TGCGCCAGCAGCTCAGGGGCGTCTGGAAACACCATATATTTT.

The CDR3 sequence is CASSVALRGDDTGELFF. CDR3 bases: TGTGCCAGCAGCGTAGCTCTGCGGGGGGACGACACCGGGGAGCTGTTTTTT. The gene calls are TRBV9 and TRBJ2-2; 8 positions agree with TRBD2. Trimming at V came to 0 bases and at J to 3 bases, leaving 7 bases not matched to a gene. The CDR3 is made up of 17 amino acids. CDR1 is SGDLS and CDR2 is YYNGEE in the germline V gene.

Many counts were recorded for this clonotype. The CDR3 sequence is CASSFLGEGNQPQHF. The DNA for the CDR3 is TGTGCCAGCAGTTTCCTGGGAGAGGGCAATCAGCCCCAGCATTTT. The chain uses TRBV6-6 and TRBJ1-5; D call uncertain. CDR3 length equals 15 residues. V was shortened by 4 bases and J by 2 bases, with 12 bases between the two germline ends. Germline V gives CDR1 MNHNY, CDR2 SVGAGI (reference sequence).

Ten or more counts support this clonotype. V is TRBV20-1 and J is TRBJ2-5; D ambiguous. Germline CDR1 is DFQATT and CDR2 is SNEGSKA (reference sequence). Trimming took off 2 bases at V and 5 bases at J, with 12 bases between the two ends. This CDR3 spans 13 amino acids. The CDR3 here is CSARTAVPETQYF. DNA for the CDR3: TGCAGTGCTAGAACTGCCGTACCGGAGACCCAGTACTTC.

This clonotype was seen a few times. This chain joins TRBV5-1 and TRBJ2-2; D is ambiguous. Germline values: CDR1 SGHRS, CDR2 YFSETQ. V was clipped by 2 bases and J by 0 bases, with 20 bases between them. CDR3 size: 19 residues. The CDR3 here is CASSFFSPSLGANTGELFF. Here the CDR3 DNA reads TGCGCCAGCAGCTTTTTTTCCCCTTCTTTGGGCGCGAACACCGGGGAGCTGTTTTTT.

This clonotype was detected only a few times. The chain joins TRBV11-2 to TRBJ2-1; 9 nucleotides align to TRBD2. Germline lookup yields CDR1 SGHAT and CDR2 FQNNGV. CDR3 length equals 16 residues. The junction had 5 bases not matched to a gene; V was cut back by 1 base and J by 4 bases. The CDR3 sequence: CASSLGSGGDYNEQFF. CDR3 nucleotide sequence: TGTGCCAGCAGCTTAGGTAGCGGGGGAGATTACAATGAGCAGTTCTTC.

The chain couples TRBV2 to TRBJ1-1; possibly TRBD1 for D (6 bases). Germline lookup yields CDR1 SNHLY and CDR2 FYNNEI. Between the trimmed V and J ends, which lost 8 bases and 0 bases, there was a span of 16 bases. This CDR3 is 15 amino acids long. The CDR3 sequence: CASREQGLVNTEAFF. CDR3 coding DNA: TGTGCCAGCCGAGAACAGGGACTCGTGAACACTGAAGCTTTCTTT. Complete variable domain (other parts from reference TRBV2 and TRBJ1-1): EPEVTQTPSHQVTQMGQEVILRCVPISNHLYFYWYRQILGQKVEFLVSFYNNEISEKSEIFDDQFSVERPDGSNFTLKIRSTKLEDSAMYFCASREQGLVNTEAFFGQGTRLTVV.

This clonotype was observed many times. The rearrangement joins TRBV6-5 to TRBJ2-7; 9 bases fit TRBD1. The CDR3 has 14 amino acids. Unmatched junction bases numbered 9, after V lost 6 bases and J lost 6 bases. The germline V gene has CDR1 MNHEY and CDR2 SVGAGI. The CDR3 here is CASRRRDRAAEQYF. Here the CDR3 DNA reads TGTGCCAGCAGGAGACGGGACAGGGCGGCCGAGCAGTACTTC.

The chain couples TRBV2 to TRBJ2-7; 7 positions match TRBD1. The CDR3 is 15 amino acids. With 8 bases clipped from V and 1 base from J, the junction kept 11 bases outside the gene matches. CDR1 and CDR2 from the germline V gene are SNHLY and FYNNEI. The DNA for the CDR3 is TGTGCCAGCGTCCGGGACAGAGGACCATCCTACGAGCAGTACTTC. Translation gives CASVRDRGPSYEQYF.